This T cell receptor beta chain was captured in a study of T-cell memory formation after mild COVID-19. Findings of the study overall: Proof of SARS-CoV-2 specificity was absent for the second-wave clones that crested on day 37. Clones that got smaller from day 15 to 85 had even CD4/CD8, while clones growing later tipped toward CD4+. The main location of contracting CD4+ clones was CM and EM, and that of contracting CD8+ clones was EMRA.

Concerning this clonotype: Antigen specificity is unknown.

Using constant-segment primers, 5'RACE produced TCR alpha and TCR beta cDNA libraries carrying sample barcodes and UMIs. TCRdb fed the 5' RACE reads into MiXCR, producing one record per CDR3 protein. The table includes just over 300,000 distinct CDR3 sequences, just under 20% detected once. The CDR3 totals 15 residues. Trimming took 0 bases from V and 8 from J; bases not matched to a gene: 2. In germline, CDR1 is SGHRS, CDR2 YFSETQ. The sample taken for sequencing was PBMCs or a T cell subset sorted from them (not recorded which). This receptor was obtained from a man between 18 and 29 years old who had mild COVID-19 (a few samples of this study predate the infection). Cell type and time point are not known. The V gene is TRBV5-1, the J gene TRBJ1-6; 10 nucleotides align to TRBD1. The CDR3 DNA reads TGCGCCAGCAGCTTGGAGGGACAGGGGTATTCACCCCTCCACTTT. Translated, it gives CASSLEGQGYSPLHF.